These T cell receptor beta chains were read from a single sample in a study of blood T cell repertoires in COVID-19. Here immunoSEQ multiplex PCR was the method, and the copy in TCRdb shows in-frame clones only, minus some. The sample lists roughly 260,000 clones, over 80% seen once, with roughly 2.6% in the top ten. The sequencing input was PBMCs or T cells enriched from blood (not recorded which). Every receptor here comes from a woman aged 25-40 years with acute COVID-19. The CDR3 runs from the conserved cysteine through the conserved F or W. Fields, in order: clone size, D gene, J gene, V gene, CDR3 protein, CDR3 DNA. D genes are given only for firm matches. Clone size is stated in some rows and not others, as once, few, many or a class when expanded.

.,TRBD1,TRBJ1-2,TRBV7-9,CASSSSDRGLSYGYTF,TGTGCCAGCAGCTCCTCGGACAGGGGGTTATCCTATGGCTACACCTTC
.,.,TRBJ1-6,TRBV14,CASSQGQNSPLHF,TGTGCCAGCAGCCAAGGACAGAATTCACCCCTCCACTTT
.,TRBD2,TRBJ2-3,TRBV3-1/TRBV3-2,CASSQVGASGVADTQYF,TGTGCCAGCAGCCAAGTTGGGGCTAGCGGGGTTGCAGATACGCAGTATTTT
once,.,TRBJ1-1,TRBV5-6,CASSLPWQGTNTEAFF,TGTGCCAGCAGCTTGCCCTGGCAGGGTACGAACACTGAAGCTTTCTTT
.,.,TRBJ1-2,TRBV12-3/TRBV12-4,CASSPTGTGGYTF,TGTGCCAGCAGCCCAACAGGGACGGGCGGCTACACCTTC
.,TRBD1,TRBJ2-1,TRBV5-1,CASNPGTGGRNEQFF,TGCGCCAGCAACCCCGGGACAGGGGGTCGAAATGAGCAGTTCTTC
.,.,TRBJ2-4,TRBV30,CAWSVGSLAKNIQYF,TGTGCCTGGAGTGTGGGCTCGTTAGCCAAAAACATTCAGTACTTC
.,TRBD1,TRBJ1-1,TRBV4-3,CASSHDDRDSEAFF,TGCGCCAGCAGCCATGACGACAGGGATAGTGAAGCTTTCTTT
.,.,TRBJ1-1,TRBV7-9,CASSLDPLASKAFF,TGTGCCAGCAGCTTAGACCCCTTGGCCTCGAAAGCTTTCTTT
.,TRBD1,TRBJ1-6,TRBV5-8,CASSLGQGAANSPLHF,TGTGCCAGCAGCTTGGGACAGGGGGCGGCGAATTCACCCCTCCACTTT
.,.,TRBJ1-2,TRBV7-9,CASSLKPGTYAGYTF,TGTGCCAGCAGCTTGAAGCCGGGAACCTACGCTGGCTACACCTTC
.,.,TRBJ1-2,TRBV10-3,CAIASGNYGYTF,TGTGCCATAGCTTCAGGAAACTATGGCTACACCTTC
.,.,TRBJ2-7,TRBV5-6,CASSAGGRYEQYF,TGTGCCAGCAGCGCCGGAGGGAGATACGAGCAGTACTTC
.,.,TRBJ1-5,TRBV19,CASSQQRWTDSNQPQHF,TGTGCCAGTAGTCAACAGCGGTGGACAGATAGCAATCAGCCCCAGCATTTT
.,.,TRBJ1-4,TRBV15,CATSRRIPGTYEKLFF,TGTGCCACCAGCAGACGAATCCCCGGGACTTACGAAAAACTGTTTTTT
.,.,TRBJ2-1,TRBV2,CASRQAVNNEQFF,TGTGCCAGCAGGCAAGCTGTAAACAATGAGCAGTTCTTC
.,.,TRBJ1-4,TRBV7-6,CASSLSVTSEKLFF,TGTGCCAGCAGCTTAAGCGTTACATCTGAAAAACTGTTTTTT
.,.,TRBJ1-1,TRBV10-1,CASSESAHTNTEAFF,TGCGCCAGCAGTGAGTCTGCCCACACGAACACTGAAGCTTTCTTT
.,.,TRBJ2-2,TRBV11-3,CASSSRRQNGELFF,TGTGCCAGCAGCTCACGGCGACAGAACGGGGAGCTGTTTTTT
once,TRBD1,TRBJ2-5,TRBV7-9,CASSPKVRSGQGVFTQYF,TGTGCCAGCAGCCCTAAAGTTAGGTCGGGACAGGGCGTTTTTACCCAGTACTTC
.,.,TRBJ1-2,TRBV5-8,CASSFGGNYGYTF,TGTGCCAGCAGCTTCGGGGGAAACTATGGCTACACCTTC
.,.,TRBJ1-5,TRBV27,CASSTRDSNQPQHF,TGTGCCAGCAGTACCCGGGACTCCAATCAGCCCCAGCATTTT
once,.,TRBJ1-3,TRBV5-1,CASSEGSGNTIYF,TGCGCCAGCAGCGAGGGCTCTGGAAACACCATATATTTT
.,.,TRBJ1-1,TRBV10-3,CAISDITEAFF,TGTGCCATCAGTGACATCACTGAAGCTTTCTTT
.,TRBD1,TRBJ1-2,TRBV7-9,CASSLETGGAGYGYTF,TGTGCCAGCAGCTTAGAAACAGGGGGCGCCGGCTATGGCTACACCTTC
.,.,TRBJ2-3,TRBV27,CASSPEPWDTQYF,TGTGCCAGCAGTCCGGAGCCCTGGGATACGCAGTATTTT
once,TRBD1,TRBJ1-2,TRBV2,CASSERGRGHGYTF,TGTGCCAGCAGTGAAAGGGGCAGGGGGCATGGCTACACCTTC
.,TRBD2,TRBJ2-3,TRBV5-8,CASSPTSGGRNTQYF,TGTGCCAGCAGCCCGACTAGCGGGGGACGAAATACGCAGTATTTT
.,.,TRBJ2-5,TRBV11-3,CASSQQINSAQYF,TGTGCCAGCAGCCAACAGATCAATTCGGCCCAGTACTTC
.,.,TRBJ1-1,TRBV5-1,CASSRRRGTEAFF,TGCGCCAGCAGCCGACGGAGGGGCACTGAAGCTTTCTTT
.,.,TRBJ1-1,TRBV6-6,CASIDSGAVNTEAFF,TGTGCCAGCATCGACAGCGGGGCAGTGAACACTGAAGCTTTCTTT
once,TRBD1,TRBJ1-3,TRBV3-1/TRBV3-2,CASSATGEPDTIYF,TGTGCCAGCAGCGCGACAGGGGAGCCGGACACCATATATTTT
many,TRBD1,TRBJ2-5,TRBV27,CASRRGQVLQETQYF,TGTGCCAGCAGACGTGGACAGGTACTACAAGAGACCCAGTACTTC
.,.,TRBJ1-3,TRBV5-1,CASSEGTGNTIYF,TGCGCCAGCAGCGAGGGGACAGGAAACACCATATATTTT
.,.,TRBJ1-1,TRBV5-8,CASSTYGTEAFF,TGTGCCAGCAGCACTTACGGCACTGAAGCTTTCTTT
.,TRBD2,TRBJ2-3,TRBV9,CASSVGGLAGAMSFTDTQYF,TGTGCCAGCAGCGTAGGAGGACTAGCGGGGGCAATGTCCTTCACAGATACGCAGTATTTT